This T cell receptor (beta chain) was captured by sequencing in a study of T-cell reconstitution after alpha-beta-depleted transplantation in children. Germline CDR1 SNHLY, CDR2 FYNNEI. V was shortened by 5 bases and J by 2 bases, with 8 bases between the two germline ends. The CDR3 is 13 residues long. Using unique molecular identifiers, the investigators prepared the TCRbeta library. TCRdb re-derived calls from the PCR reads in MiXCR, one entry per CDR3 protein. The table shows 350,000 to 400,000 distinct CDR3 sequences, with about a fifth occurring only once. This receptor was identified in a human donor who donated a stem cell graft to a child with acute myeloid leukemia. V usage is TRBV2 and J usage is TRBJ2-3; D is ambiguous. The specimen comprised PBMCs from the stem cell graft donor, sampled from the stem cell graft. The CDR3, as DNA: TGTGCCAGCAGTCAAACTACCACAGATACGCAGTATTTT. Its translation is CASSQTTTDTQYF.